Following are 14 T cell receptor beta chains from one sample sequenced in a study of T-cell memory formation after mild COVID-19. TCRdb reprocessed the 5' RACE reads with MiXCR, giving one entry per CDR3 protein. Of about 210,000 distinct CDR3 sequences listed, 10% to 13% are singletons. What was sequenced was PBMCs or a T cell subset sorted from them (not recorded which). These receptors were taken from a young man who had mild COVID-19 (a few samples of this study predate the infection). Cell type and time point are not known.

The V gene is TRBV6-5, the J gene TRBJ1-1; 7 bases match TRBD1. CDR1 MNHEY and CDR2 SVGAGI come from the germline V gene. V shed 4 bases and J 4 bases; nucleotides not matched to a gene: 6. The CDR3 covers 14 residues. The CDR3 nucleotides are TGTGCCAGCAGTTCCCCGTCAGGGGGCACTGAAGCTTTCTTT. Its translation: CASSSPSGGTEAFF.

This clonotype was counted between two and nine times. The rearrangement uses TRBV7-8 and TRBJ2-3; D is unresolved. CDR3 length: 14 amino acids. V was pared by 2 bases and J by 2 bases, with 8 bases between. Germline assignment: CDR1 SGHVS and CDR2 FQNEAQ. Here the CDR3 DNA reads TGTGCCAGCAGCTTATTTAAGGTCACAGATACGCAGTATTTT. Encoded protein: CASSLFKVTDTQYF.

This clonotype was found many times. This chain uses TRBV4-3 with TRBJ2-3, with a possible D match to TRBD2 (5 bases). Germline CDR1 is LGHNA and CDR2 is YSLEER. The V and J ends lost 0 bases and 3 bases respectively, with 7 bases between them. CDR3 length: 14 amino acids. The chain's CDR3 is CASSQELETDTQYF. The CDR3 DNA sequence: TGCGCCAGCAGCCAAGAACTAGAAACAGATACGCAGTATTTT.

In its sample, this clonotype was seen a few times. This chain uses TRBV10-3 with TRBJ2-1; 7 nucleotides agree with TRBD2. The CDR3 consists of 14 residues. Germline CDR1 is ENHRY and CDR2 is SYGVKD. V dropped 5 bases and J dropped 6; count of bases not matched to a gene: 7. CDR3 nucleotides: TGTGCCATCAGTCCGGTACCGGGGGGCAATGAGCAGTTCTTC. Amino acids: CAISPVPGGNEQFF.

This chain connects TRBV7-9 to TRBJ1-4; D possibly corresponds to TRBD1 (5 bases). Germline CDR1 and CDR2: SEHNR and FQNEAQ (reference sequence). The CDR3 covers 16 residues. V dropped 4 bases and J dropped 1 base, with 13 bases sitting between them. CDR3 protein: CASSSHPGQTNEKLFF. The CDR3, as DNA: TGTGCCAGCAGCTCCCACCCAGGGCAAACTAATGAAAAACTGTTTTTT.

The chain couples TRBV5-1 to TRBJ2-1; perhaps TRBD1 as D (5 bases). CDR1 SGHRS and CDR2 YFSETQ come from the germline V gene. Trimming cost V 2 bases and J 6 bases, with 9 bases left between them. The CDR3 sequence is 13 residues long. The CDR3, as DNA: TGCGCCAGCAGCTTTCAGGGTGGCAATGAGCAGTTCTTC. Translation: CASSFQGGNEQFF.

This rearrangement joins TRBV3-1 to TRBJ2-7, with D possibly TRBD2 on 6 matching bases. The germline CDR1 and CDR2 sequences are LGHDT and YNNKEL (reference sequence). V lost 1 base to trimming and J lost 4 bases, with 8 bases between them. This CDR3 comprises 13 residues. The CDR3 sequence: CASSQAAGYEQYV. Here the CDR3 DNA reads TGTGCCAGCAGCCAAGCAGCGGGTTACGAGCAGTACGTC.

This clonotype was recorded at least ten times. This chain links TRBV4-2 with TRBJ1-1, with no clear D. Trimming removed 0 bases from V and 0 bases from J, with 8 bases in between. Germline V lookup: CDR1 LGHNA, CDR2 YNFKEQ. The CDR3 spans 15 residues. Written as DNA, the CDR3 is TGTGCCAGCAGCCAAGAGGCTCCCATGAACACTGAAGCTTTCTTT. Translated: CASSQEAPMNTEAFF.

The chain carries TRBV19 and TRBJ2-1, with TRBD2 as a possible D gene (6 bases). Germline V gene sequence: CDR1 LNHDA, CDR2 SQIVND (reference sequence). This CDR3 is 16 amino acids long. Trimming pared 7 bases from V and 3 bases from J, leaving 19 bases between. In nucleotides, the CDR3 is TGTGCCAGTAAAGAATCGGGGCGGGGTTACTACAATGAGCAGTTCTTC. Translated, it gives CASKESGRGYYNEQFF.

The chain uses TRBV4-3 and TRBJ2-2, with D uncertain. Trimming took off 6 bases at V and 12 bases at J, with 26 bases between the two ends. CDR1 LGHNA and CDR2 YSLEER come from the germline V gene. The CDR3 spans 16 residues. CDR3 sequence (DNA): TGCGCCAGCAGACGGACGAGCGCCGACGGAGATGAGCAGCTGTTTTTT. Residues: CASRRTSADGDEQLFF.

This clonotype was recorded at least ten times. The chain couples TRBV7-6 to TRBJ2-3; D may be TRBD2 (7 bases). CDR1 and CDR2 (germline): SGHVS, FNYEAQ. CDR3 length: 16 residues. Trimming pared 5 bases from V and 9 bases from J, leaving 24 bases between. CDR3: CASSLGQGGVGGTQYF. The CDR3 coding sequence is TGTGCCAGCAGCCTAGGCCAAGGGGGGGTAGGAGGGACGCAGTATTTT. The complete variable domain, with remaining parts taken from reference TRBV7-6 and TRBJ2-3, reads GAGVSQSPRYKVTKRGQDVALRCDPISGHVSLYWYRQALGQGPEFLTYFNYEAQQDKSGLPNDRFSAERPEGSISTLTIQRTEQRDSAMYRCASSLGQGGVGGTQYFGPGTRLTVL.

This clonotype was recorded a few times. This chain links TRBV5-4 with TRBJ1-1; tentative D call: TRBD1 (5 bases). This CDR3 comprises 15 residues. CDR1 SGHNT and CDR2 YYREEE come from the germline V gene (reference sequence). V lost 1 base and J lost 3, with 13 bases in between. The CDR3 DNA is TGTGCCAGCAGCTTGTGGGGGGACCCGGACACTGAAGCTTTCTTT. Protein sequence: CASSLWGDPDTEAFF.

There are a few counts of this clonotype. The genes are TRBV4-3 and TRBJ1-4, with 9 bases identical to TRBD1. The germline gives CDR1 LGHNA, CDR2 YSLEER. CDR3 length: 15 residues. With V trimmed by 2 bases and J by 8 bases, 6 bases remained unmatched. The CDR3 sequence is CASSQNGQGYEKLFF. The CDR3 DNA reads as TGCGCCAGCAGCCAAAACGGACAGGGGTACGAAAAACTGTTTTTT.

The gene calls are TRBV6-1 and TRBJ2-5; D is ambiguous. The germline V gene encodes CDR1 MNHNS and CDR2 SASEGT. The germline V and J ends were trimmed by 2 bases and 4 bases, with 23 bases remaining between them. This CDR3 region has 18 residues. This CDR3 is CASSEFLRKGIFSETQYF. CDR3 DNA: TGTGCCAGCAGTGAATTTTTGAGGAAAGGGATTTTTTCAGAGACCCAGTACTTC.